Sequencing of this T cell receptor beta chain was carried out in a study of response to subunit inactivated influenza vaccine. Trimming took 3 bases from V and 4 from J, leaving 15 bases between them. Per the germline V gene, CDR1 is DFQATT and CDR2 is SNEGSKA (reference sequence). CDR3 length: 14 amino acids. The table lists this clonotype with a few counts. TCRdb itself ran the RT-PCR reads through MiXCR, one entry per CDR3 protein. Of hundreds of thousands of distinct CDR3 sequences listed, approximately 7.6% are singletons. The V call is TRBV20-1, the J call TRBJ2-5, with TRBD1 as a possible D gene (6 bases). This receptor was obtained from a man between 50 and 75 years old who received an inactivated influenza vaccine. This sample comprised PBMCs from blood, obtained less than 30 months after vaccination. This CDR3 reads CSASTIQGSETQYF. The DNA for the CDR3 is TGCAGTGCTAGTACCATACAGGGATCAGAGACCCAGTACTTC.